The 18 T cell receptor beta chains below come from one sample, sequenced in a study of cytomegalovirus exposure and HLA in healthy donors. The PCR was carried out with 60 Vbeta primers and 13 Jbeta primers. Profiling relied on immunoSEQ multiplex PCR, and the TCRdb table lists in-frame clones only, not all of them. The sample yields over 250,000 clones, around 65% seen once. Sequenced: PBMCs. Every receptor here comes from a female donor in good health and CMV-seronegative.

The V call is TRBV4-2, the J call TRBJ2-7, with 8 nucleotides matching TRBD2. Germline CDR1 and CDR2: LGHNA and YNFKEQ. The CDR3 runs 15 residues. V dropped 7 bases and J dropped 0; count of bases not matched to a gene: 8. The CDR3 bases are TGTGCCAGCACCCCAACTAGCGGCTCCTCCTACGAGCAGTACTTC. Its translation: CASTPTSGSSYEQYF.

V usage is TRBV29-1 and J usage is TRBJ1-1; the D gene is possibly TRBD1 (6 bases). Germline values: CDR1 SQVTM, CDR2 ANQGSEA. This CDR3 has 13 residues. Trimming took off 1 base at V and 2 bases at J, with 8 bases between the two ends. The CDR3 bases are TGCAGCGTTGAAGGGGGGGGCAACACTGAAGCTTTCTTT. Translation: CSVEGGGNTEAFF.

Of note for this clone: The junction and the germline gene differ at one end; a read error may be behind it. The chain combines TRBV5-6 with TRBJ1-2; 7 bases agree with TRBD1. CDR1 is SGHDT, CDR2 YYEEEE, per germline. This CDR3 has 15 residues. The chain's CDR3 is CAGSLLGGFDYGYTF. CDR3 DNA sequence: TGTGCCGGCAGCTTGCTAGGGGGCTTCGACTATGGCTACACCTTC.

The chain joins TRBV5-1 to TRBJ2-1; 15 positions match TRBD2. In germline, CDR1 is SGHRS, CDR2 YFSETQ. This CDR3 region has 16 residues. Trimming removed 4 bases from V and 7 bases from J; junction bases left unmatched: 6. The CDR3 sequence: CASSLGLAGGENEQFF. Here the CDR3 DNA reads TGCGCCAGCAGCCTCGGACTAGCGGGAGGGGAGAATGAGCAGTTCTTC.

As for this clone: Mismatch with germline at one junction end may stem from a read error. The chain has TRBV6-1 and TRBJ2-2, with D tentatively TRBD2 (6 bases). This CDR3 is 16 amino acids long. CDR1 and CDR2 (germline): MNHNS, SASEGT. The CDR3: CASSEAPGRNAGELFF. In DNA form, the CDR3 reads TGTGCCAGCAGTGAAGCGCCAGGGAGGAACGCCGGGGAGCTGTTTTTT.

This chain links TRBV10-3 with TRBJ1-1, with D possibly being TRBD1 (5 bases). Trimming left V 11 bases short and J 1 base short, with 8 bases between. Germline values: CDR1 ENHRY, CDR2 SYGVKD. The CDR3 contains 11 residues. The CDR3: CASGGNTEAFF. The CDR3 coding sequence is TGTGCCTCCGGGGGGAACACTGAAGCTTTCTTT.

The V gene is TRBV27, the J gene TRBJ2-3, with 12 bases that match TRBD1. V gave up 1 base and J gave up 6 bases; unmatched junction bases: 8. Germline-derived CDR1 and CDR2 are MNHEY and SMNVEV (reference sequence). The CDR3 contains 17 residues. CDR3 sequence (DNA): TGTGCCAGCAGTTTATTGTGGGACAGGGGGCAGGGTGATACGCAGTATTTT. This translates into CASSLLWDRGQGDTQYF.

The chain recombines TRBV27 with TRBJ2-1; the D is unclear. CDR1 is MNHEY, CDR2 SMNVEV, per germline (reference sequence). The V and J ends lost 3 bases and 6 bases respectively, with 12 bases between them. The CDR3 spans 14 residues. The CDR3 DNA follows: TGTGCCAGCAGTTTCCAGCTTGGAGTCAATGAGCAGTTCTTC. Protein product: CASSFQLGVNEQFF.

This clone was detected only once. This rearrangement joins TRBV28 to TRBJ2-6; D remains unclear. V gave up 3 bases and J gave up 5 bases, with 8 bases separating them. Germline CDR1 is MDHEN and CDR2 is SYDVKM. The CDR3 is 14 residues long. CDR3 amino acids: CASSFHERANVLTF. The CDR3 DNA reads TGTGCCAGCAGTTTTCACGAGAGGGCCAACGTCCTGACTTTC. The full variable domain, completed using reference TRBV28 and TRBJ2-6, is DVKVTQSSRYLVKRTGEKVFLECVQDMDHENMFWYRQDPGLGLRLIYFSYDVKMKEKGDIPEGYSVSREKKERFSLILESASTNQTSMYLCASSFHERANVLTFGAGSRLTVL.

The chain couples TRBV5-1 to TRBJ1-1, with D hard to call. CDR1 and CDR2 from the germline V gene are SGHRS and YFSETQ. Trimming removed 0 bases from V and 6 bases from J, with 12 bases in between. The CDR3 consists of 14 residues. The CDR3 nucleotides are TGCGCCAGCAGCTTGGGAGACGGGGTCCCTGAAGCTTTCTTT. Amino acid sequence: CASSLGDGVPEAFF.

This clone was observed once. The chain employs TRBV27 and TRBJ1-5, with D hard to call. This CDR3 region has 13 residues. Deletions cut 5 bases from V and 0 bases from J, with 5 bases between. From germline, CDR1 is MNHEY and CDR2 SMNVEV (reference sequence). The CDR3 spells CASSPFSNQPQHF. The CDR3 DNA follows: TGTGCCAGCAGTCCCTTTAGCAATCAGCCCCAGCATTTT.

This chain links TRBV7-2 with TRBJ1-2; D uncertain. This CDR3 has 12 amino acids. CDR1 SGHTA and CDR2 FQGNSA come from the germline V gene. With 1 base removed from V and 8 bases from J, the gap between germline ends came to 8 bases. The CDR3 spells CASSLEFRGYTF. Here the CDR3 DNA reads TGTGCCAGCAGCTTAGAATTTCGGGGCTACACCTTC.

The V gene is TRBV4-1, the J gene TRBJ2-3; D ambiguous. This CDR3 comprises 13 residues. The V end lost 4 bases, the J end lost 4 bases, and 9 bases lay between the germline ends. In germline, CDR1 is MGHRA, CDR2 YSYEKL. The CDR3 loop reads CASSPPRSDTQYF. The CDR3, as DNA: TGCGCCAGCAGCCCACCCCGGTCAGATACGCAGTATTTT.

The chain combines TRBV11-3 with TRBJ2-1; 14 bases align to TRBD2. The CDR3 covers 16 residues. From germline, CDR1 is SGHNT and CDR2 YENEEA. V trimming: 3 bases; J trimming: 6 bases; junction bases outside the gene matches: 4. The DNA of the CDR3 is TGTGCCAGCAGCTTCTCGACTAGCGGGAGGGCCAATGAGCAGTTCTTC. It codes for CASSFSTSGRANEQFF.

V is TRBV6-1 and J is TRBJ2-1; 9 nucleotides match TRBD2. V trimming: 5 bases; J trimming: 7 bases; junction bases outside the gene matches: 6. CDR1 and CDR2 from the germline V gene are MNHNS and SASEGT. The CDR3 covers 14 residues. DNA for the CDR3: TGTGCCAGCAGTAGCGGGAGGACCGGAAATGAGCAGTTCTTC. Translated, it gives CASSSGRTGNEQFF.

The gene calls are TRBV15 and TRBJ2-5, with D unclear. The end of the DNA aligns better with TRBJ2-7, so the J call may be wrong. The length of the CDR3 is 14 residues. The germline CDR1 and CDR2 sequences are LNHNV and YYDKDF (reference sequence). This CDR3 is CATRASAFSYEQYF. In DNA form, the CDR3 reads TGTGCCACCAGAGCGAGCGCGTTCTCCTACGAGCAGTACTTC.

The chain carries TRBV6-1 and TRBJ2-1; D possibly corresponds to TRBD2 (5 bases). Between the trimmed V and J ends, which lost 5 bases and 0 bases, there was a span of 8 bases. Germline V gene lookup returns CDR1 MNHNS and CDR2 SASEGT. The CDR3 has 14 residues. The CDR3 bases are TGTGCCAGCAGTACAACTAGCTCCTACAATGAGCAGTTCTTC. Protein product: CASSTTSSYNEQFF.

The chain carries TRBV28 and TRBJ1-2; D remains ambiguous. Looked up from germline, CDR1 is MDHEN and CDR2 is SYDVKM. The V end lost 4 bases, the J end lost 2 bases, and 8 bases lay between the germline ends. The CDR3 sequence is 13 residues long. The CDR3 is CASSSHRNYGYTF. The CDR3 DNA sequence: TGTGCCAGCAGTTCCCACAGAAACTATGGCTACACCTTC.